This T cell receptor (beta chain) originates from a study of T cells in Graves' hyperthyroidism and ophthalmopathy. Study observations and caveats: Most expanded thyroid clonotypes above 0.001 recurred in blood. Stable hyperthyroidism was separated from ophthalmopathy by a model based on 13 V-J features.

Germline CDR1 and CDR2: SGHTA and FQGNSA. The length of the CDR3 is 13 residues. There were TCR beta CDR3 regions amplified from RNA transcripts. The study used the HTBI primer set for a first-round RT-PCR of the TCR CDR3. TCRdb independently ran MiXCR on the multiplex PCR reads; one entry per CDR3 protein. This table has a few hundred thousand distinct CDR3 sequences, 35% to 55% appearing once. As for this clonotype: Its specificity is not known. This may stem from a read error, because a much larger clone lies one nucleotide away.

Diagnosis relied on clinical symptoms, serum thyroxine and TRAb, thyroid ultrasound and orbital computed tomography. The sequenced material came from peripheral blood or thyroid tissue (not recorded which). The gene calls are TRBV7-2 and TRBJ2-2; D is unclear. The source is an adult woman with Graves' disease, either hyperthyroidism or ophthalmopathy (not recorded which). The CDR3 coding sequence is TGCGCCAGCAGCCTCAAACGAGCCGGGGAGCTGTTTTTT. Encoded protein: CASSLKRAGELFF.